Each of the 9 T cell receptor beta chains below was sequenced from the same sample in a study of blood T cell repertoires in COVID-19. TCRdb's table, derived via immunoSEQ multiplex PCR, lists solely in-frame clones and lacks some. The table lists 100,000 to 150,000 clones, about 79% of them singletons. Sequenced input: peripheral blood. Receptors were obtained from a middle-aged man with active or convalescent COVID-19.

In its sample, this clone was seen once. V usage is TRBV3-1 (or the pseudogene TRBV3-2) and J usage is TRBJ2-3; 9 bases match TRBD2. The germline CDR1 and CDR2 sequences are LGHDT and YNNKEL (reference sequence). J gave up 5 bases and V 4 bases, and 10 bases lay outside the gene matches. The CDR3 spans 16 residues. The chain's CDR3 is CASSRASGKMIDTQYF. CDR3 DNA sequence: TGTGCCAGCAGCCGTGCTAGCGGGAAGATGATAGATACGCAGTATTTT.

The V call is TRBV6-5, the J call TRBJ2-1; 7 nucleotides line up with TRBD2. The CDR3 covers 14 residues. CDR1 MNHEY and CDR2 SVGAGI come from the germline V gene. V shed 7 bases, J shed 8 bases, and the junction held 11 bases outside the gene matches. The CDR3 DNA sequence: TGTGCCAGCATTGCGCGGGGGATAGCGGATGAGCAGTTCTTC. Protein product: CASIARGIADEQFF.

The rearrangement links TRBV4-3 to TRBJ2-5, with 11 bases that match TRBD1. Germline CDR1 and CDR2: LGHNA and YSLEER. J lost 5 bases, V lost 7 bases, and 3 bases had no gene match. The CDR3 has 13 residues. CDR3: CASTRDRGETQYF. CDR3 DNA sequence: TGCGCCAGCACACGGGACAGGGGGGAGACCCAGTACTTC.

The chain combines TRBV24-1 with TRBJ1-4; 9 nucleotides match TRBD1. Germline V gene sequence: CDR1 KGHDR, CDR2 SFDVKD. Germline trimming cut 3 bases from V and 4 bases from J; bases unmatched to any gene: 5. The CDR3 covers 16 residues. The CDR3 protein is CATSDPGQGINEKLFF. In nucleotides, the CDR3 is TGTGCCACCAGTGATCCTGGACAGGGGATTAATGAAAAACTGTTTTTT.

The V gene is TRBV11-2, the J gene TRBJ1-1; D remains ambiguous. The V and J ends lost 5 bases and 0 bases respectively, with 10 bases between them. Looked up from germline, CDR1 is SGHAT and CDR2 is FQNNGV. The CDR3 length is 14 residues. The CDR3 here is CASSPLTLNTEAFF. The CDR3 DNA reads as TGTGCCAGCAGCCCCCTGACACTGAACACTGAAGCTTTCTTT.

Here the CDR3 reads CASSPINRGGNSPLHF. As DNA, the CDR3 is TGTGCCAGCTCTCCGATAAACAGGGGTGGCAATTCACCCCTCCACTTT. V gene TRBV18 combines with J gene TRBJ1-6; TRBD1 agrees at 7 bases. With V trimmed by 6 bases and J by 7 bases, 12 bases remained unmatched. The CDR3 is 16 residues long. CDR1 is KGHSH, CDR2 LQKENI, per germline.

The table lists this clone with a few counts. The genes are TRBV3-1 (or the pseudogene TRBV3-2) and TRBJ2-4; a weak D match, TRBD1 (6 bases). Trimming removed 4 bases at V and 0 bases at J, with 13 bases between. The CDR3 runs to 16 residues. Germline CDR1 and CDR2: LGHDT and YNNKEL (reference sequence). CDR3 coding DNA: TGTGCCAGCAGCCGGGACATTTTAAAAGCCAAAAACATTCAGTACTTC. This codes for CASSRDILKAKNIQYF.

The chain uses TRBV5-1 and TRBJ2-5; a possible D gene is TRBD1 (5 bases). This CDR3 has 15 amino acids. Trimming shortened V by 2 bases and J by 2 bases, and 13 bases separated the two germline ends. Germline CDR1 SGHRS, CDR2 YFSETQ. The CDR3 spells CASSFQGWAQETQYF. CDR3 nucleotides: TGCGCCAGCAGCTTTCAGGGATGGGCTCAAGAGACCCAGTACTTC.

The chain is built from TRBV7-6 and TRBJ2-1, with 9 nucleotides matching TRBD2. The CDR3 runs to 16 residues. Germline V gene data show CDR1 as SGHVS and CDR2 as FNYEAQ. J gave up 0 bases and V 5 bases, and 5 bases lay outside the gene matches. CDR3 residues: CASSNSGGISYNEQFF. The DNA of the CDR3 is TGTGCCAGCAGCAATAGCGGGGGAATCTCCTACAATGAGCAGTTCTTC. The full variable domain, in which reference TRBV7-6 and TRBJ2-1 provide the parts outside the CDR3, is GAGVSQSPRYKVTKRGQDVALRCDPISGHVSLYWYRQALGQGPEFLTYFNYEAQQDKSGLPNDRFSAERPEGSISTLTIQRTEQRDSAMYRCASSNSGGISYNEQFFGPGTRLTVL.